This TCR beta chain was sequenced during a study of early T cells in non-severe SARS-CoV-2 infection. Overall study context: Sequencing input comprised bulk RNA from unsorted whole blood; chain pairing was not available.

In TCRdb, the 5' RACE reads were re-called with MiXCR into one record per CDR3 protein. The table shows about 84,000 distinct CDR3 sequences, with around an eighth occurring only once. V shed 2 bases and J 6 bases; nucleotides not matched to a gene: 10. The CDR3 is 16 residues long. This clonotype was observed at least ten times. The sequencing sample was made of whole blood. V is TRBV12-3 or TRBV12-4 and J is TRBJ2-7; 10 bases are a match to TRBD2. This TCR came from an adult who was a healthcare worker with PCR-confirmed SARS-CoV-2 infection or an uninfected control (not recorded which). The DNA for the CDR3 is TGTGCCAGCAGTTTACTAGCGGGAGCCCCCTCAGGCGAGCAGTACTTC. Translating it yields CASSLLAGAPSGEQYF.